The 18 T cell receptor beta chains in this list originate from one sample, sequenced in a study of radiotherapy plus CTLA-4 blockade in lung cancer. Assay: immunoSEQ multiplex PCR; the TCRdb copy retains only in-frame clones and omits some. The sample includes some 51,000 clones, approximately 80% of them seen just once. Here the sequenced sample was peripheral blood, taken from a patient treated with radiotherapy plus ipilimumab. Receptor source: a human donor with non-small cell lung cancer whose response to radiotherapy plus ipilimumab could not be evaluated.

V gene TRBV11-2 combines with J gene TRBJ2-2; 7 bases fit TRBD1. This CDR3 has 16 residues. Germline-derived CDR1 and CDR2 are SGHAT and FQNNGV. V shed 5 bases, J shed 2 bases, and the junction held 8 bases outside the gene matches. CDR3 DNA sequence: TGTGCCAGCAGCCGTCGACAGGGCTTAAACACCGGGGAGCTGTTTTTT. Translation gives CASSRRQGLNTGELFF.

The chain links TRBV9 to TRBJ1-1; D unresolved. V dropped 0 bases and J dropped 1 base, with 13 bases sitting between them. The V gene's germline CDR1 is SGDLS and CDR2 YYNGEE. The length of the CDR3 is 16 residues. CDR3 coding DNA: TGTGCCAGCAGCGTAGGAGGAGTCACGGGGAACACTGAAGCTTTCTTT. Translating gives CASSVGGVTGNTEAFF.

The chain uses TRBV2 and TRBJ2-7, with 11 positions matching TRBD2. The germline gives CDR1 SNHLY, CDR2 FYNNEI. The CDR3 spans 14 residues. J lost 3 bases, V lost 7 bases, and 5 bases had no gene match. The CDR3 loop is CASKGLAGLYEQYF. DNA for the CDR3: TGTGCCAGCAAAGGACTAGCGGGCCTCTACGAGCAGTACTTC.

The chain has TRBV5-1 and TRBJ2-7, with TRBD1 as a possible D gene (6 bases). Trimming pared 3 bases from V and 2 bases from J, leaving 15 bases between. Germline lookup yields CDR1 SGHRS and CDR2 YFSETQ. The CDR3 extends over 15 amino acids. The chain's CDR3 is CASSWGTLEPYEQYF. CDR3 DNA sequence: TGCGCCAGCAGCTGGGGGACACTAGAGCCCTACGAGCAGTACTTC.

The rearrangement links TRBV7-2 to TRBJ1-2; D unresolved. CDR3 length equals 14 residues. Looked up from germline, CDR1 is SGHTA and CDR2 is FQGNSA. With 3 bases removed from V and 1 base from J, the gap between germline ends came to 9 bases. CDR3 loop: CASSFQGGNYGYTF. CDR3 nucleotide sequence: TGTGCCAGCAGCTTCCAAGGCGGTAACTATGGCTACACCTTC.

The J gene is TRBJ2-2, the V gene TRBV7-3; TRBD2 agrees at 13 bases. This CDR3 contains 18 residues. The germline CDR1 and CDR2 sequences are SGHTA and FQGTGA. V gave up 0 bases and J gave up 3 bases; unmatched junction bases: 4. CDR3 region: CASSLTGTSGAYTGELFF. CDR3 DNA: TGTGCCAGCAGCTTAACGGGGACTAGCGGGGCCTACACCGGGGAGCTGTTTTTT.

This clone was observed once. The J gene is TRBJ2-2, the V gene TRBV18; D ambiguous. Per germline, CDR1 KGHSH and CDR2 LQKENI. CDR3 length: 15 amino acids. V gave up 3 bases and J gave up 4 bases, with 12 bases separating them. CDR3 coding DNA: TGTGCCAGCTCACCTGTGGCAGGTGGCACCGGGGAGCTGTTTTTT. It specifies CASSPVAGGTGELFF.

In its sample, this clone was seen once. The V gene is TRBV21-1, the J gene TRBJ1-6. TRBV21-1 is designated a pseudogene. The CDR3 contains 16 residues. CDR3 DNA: TGTGCCACAAGCGGGGACGGCCACGGGGATAATTCACCCCTCCACTTT. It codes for CATSGDGHGDNSPLHF.

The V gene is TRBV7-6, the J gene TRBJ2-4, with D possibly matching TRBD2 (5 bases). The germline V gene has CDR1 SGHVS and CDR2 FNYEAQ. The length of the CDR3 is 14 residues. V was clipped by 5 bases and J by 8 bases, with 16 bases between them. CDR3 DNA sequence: TGTGCCAGCAGCCCCACTACCCGGGGAGACATTCAGTACTTC. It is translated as CASSPTTRGDIQYF.

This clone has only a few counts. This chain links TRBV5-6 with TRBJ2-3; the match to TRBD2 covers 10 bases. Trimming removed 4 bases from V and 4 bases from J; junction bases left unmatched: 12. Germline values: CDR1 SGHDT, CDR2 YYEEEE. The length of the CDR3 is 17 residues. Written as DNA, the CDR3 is TGTGCCAGCAGCCCCGAGAACTATGGGACTAGCGCAGATACGCAGTATTTT. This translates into CASSPENYGTSADTQYF.

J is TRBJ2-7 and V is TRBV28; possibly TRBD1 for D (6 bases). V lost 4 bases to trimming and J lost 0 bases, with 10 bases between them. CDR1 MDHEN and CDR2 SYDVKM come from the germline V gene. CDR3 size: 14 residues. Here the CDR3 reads CASSSWTVSYEQYF. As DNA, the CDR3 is TGTGCCAGCAGTTCCTGGACAGTCTCCTACGAGCAGTACTTC.

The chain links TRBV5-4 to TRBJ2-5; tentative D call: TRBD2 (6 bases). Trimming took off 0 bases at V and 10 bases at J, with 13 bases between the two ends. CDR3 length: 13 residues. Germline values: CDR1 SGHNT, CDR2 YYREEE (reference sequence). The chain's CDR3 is CASSLATRPDQYF. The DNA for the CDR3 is TGTGCCAGCAGCTTGGCGACTAGACCCGACCAGTACTTC. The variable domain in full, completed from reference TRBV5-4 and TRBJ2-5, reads ETGVTQSPTHLIKTRGQQVTLRCSSQSGHNTVSWYQQALGQGPQFIFQYYREEENGRGNFPPRFSGLQFPNYSSELNVNALELDDSALYLCASSLATRPDQYFGPGTRLLVL.

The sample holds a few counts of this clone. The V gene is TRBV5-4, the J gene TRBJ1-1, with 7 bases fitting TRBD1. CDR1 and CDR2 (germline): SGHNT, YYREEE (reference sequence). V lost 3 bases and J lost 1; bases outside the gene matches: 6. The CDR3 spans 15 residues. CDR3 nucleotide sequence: TGTGCCAGCAGCTCGCCAGGGGGACGGAACACTGAAGCTTTCTTT. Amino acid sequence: CASSSPGGRNTEAFF.

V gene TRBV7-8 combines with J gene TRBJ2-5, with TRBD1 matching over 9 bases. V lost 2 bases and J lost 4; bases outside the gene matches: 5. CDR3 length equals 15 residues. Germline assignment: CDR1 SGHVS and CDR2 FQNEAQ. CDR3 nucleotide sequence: TGTGCCAGCAGCTTACAGGGACAGGGTGGAGAGACCCAGTACTTC. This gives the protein CASSLQGQGGETQYF.

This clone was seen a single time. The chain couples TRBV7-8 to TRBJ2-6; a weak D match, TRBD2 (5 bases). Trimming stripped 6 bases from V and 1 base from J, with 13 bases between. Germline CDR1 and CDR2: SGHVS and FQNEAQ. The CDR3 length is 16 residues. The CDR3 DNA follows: TGTGCCAGCAGTTCCAGGCGGGTTTCTGGGGCCAACGTCCTGACTTTC. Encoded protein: CASSSRRVSGANVLTF.

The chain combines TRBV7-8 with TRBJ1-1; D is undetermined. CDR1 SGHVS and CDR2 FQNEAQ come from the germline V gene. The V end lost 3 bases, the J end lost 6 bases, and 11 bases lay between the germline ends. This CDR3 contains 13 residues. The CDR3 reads CASSLGLNAEAFF. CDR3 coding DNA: TGTGCCAGCAGCTTGGGCCTTAACGCTGAAGCTTTCTTT.

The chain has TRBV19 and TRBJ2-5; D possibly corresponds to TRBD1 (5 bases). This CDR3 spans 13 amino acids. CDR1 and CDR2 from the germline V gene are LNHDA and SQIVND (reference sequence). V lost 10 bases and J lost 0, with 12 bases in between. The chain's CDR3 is CATVDSYQETQYF. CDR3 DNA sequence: TGTGCCACCGTTGACAGTTACCAAGAGACCCAGTACTTC.

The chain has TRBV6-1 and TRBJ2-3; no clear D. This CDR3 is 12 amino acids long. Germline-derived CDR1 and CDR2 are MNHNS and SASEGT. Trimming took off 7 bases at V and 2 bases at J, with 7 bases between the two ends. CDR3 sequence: CASTQYTDTQYF. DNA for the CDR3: TGTGCCAGCACGCAGTACACAGATACGCAGTATTTT.